These 4 T cell receptor beta chains were all obtained from the same sample, sequenced in a study of blood T cell repertoires in COVID-19. Clones were sequenced by immunoSEQ multiplex PCR, and TCRdb holds only the in-frame ones, with some missing. The data contain 78,000 or so clones, roughly four fifths of them seen just once; the ten biggest clones take up more than 10%. Sequencing was performed on peripheral blood. Receptors originate from an elderly man with acute or convalescent COVID-19.

The chain joins TRBV2 to TRBJ2-1; 12 bases match TRBD2. The V segment lost 5 bases and the J segment 5 bases; nucleotides outside the gene matches: 7. The length of the CDR3 is 16 residues. Germline V gene lookup returns CDR1 SNHLY and CDR2 FYNNEI. The CDR3 DNA is TGTGCCAGCAGTTACCCTAGCGGGGGGGCACACAATGAGCAGTTCTTC. Amino acids: CASSYPSGGAHNEQFF.

The chain recombines TRBV19 with TRBJ1-2; 10 nucleotides agree with TRBD1. The trim removed 4 bases at V and 5 bases at J, leaving 13 bases unmatched. This CDR3 is built from 17 residues. Germline V CDR1 and CDR2: LNHDA, SQIVND (reference sequence). CDR3 DNA: TGTGCCAGTAGTAGCCCCGGGACAGGGGCGATTGGGTATGGCTACACCTTC. Protein: CASSSPGTGAIGYGYTF.

J is TRBJ2-2 and V is TRBV10-1; D perhaps matches TRBD1 (6 bases). Trimming took 6 bases from V and 3 from J, leaving 14 bases between them. Germline lookup yields CDR1 WNHNN and CDR2 SYGVQD (reference sequence). The CDR3 is 15 amino acids. The chain's CDR3 is CASSRGRGDTGELFF. Written as DNA, the CDR3 is TGCGCCAGCAGCCGAGGCAGGGGCGACACCGGGGAGCTGTTTTTT.

The CDR3 bases are TGTGCCAGCAGTTCCGGTCCGACAGGGACGGGCTATGGCTACACCTTC. Translated, it gives CASSSGPTGTGYGYTF. The rearrangement links TRBV2 to TRBJ1-2, with 7 positions matching TRBD1. The CDR3 has 16 amino acids. Per the germline V gene, CDR1 is SNHLY and CDR2 is FYNNEI. V was pared by 5 bases and J by 4 bases, with 13 bases of the junction left unmatched.